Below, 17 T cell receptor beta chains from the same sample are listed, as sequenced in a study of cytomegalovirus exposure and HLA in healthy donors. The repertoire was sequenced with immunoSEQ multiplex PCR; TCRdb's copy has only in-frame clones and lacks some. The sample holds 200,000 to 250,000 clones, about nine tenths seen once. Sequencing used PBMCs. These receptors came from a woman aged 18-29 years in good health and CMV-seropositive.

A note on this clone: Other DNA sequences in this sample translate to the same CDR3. The CDR3 is CASSLAGGPYEQYF. CDR3 DNA sequence: TGTGCCAGCAGTTTAGCAGGGGGCCCCTACGAGCAGTACTTC. V is TRBV27 and J is TRBJ2-7; 8 positions match TRBD1. CDR3 length: 14 amino acids. The J segment lost 2 bases and the V segment lost 2 bases, leaving 2 bases of the junction unmatched. Germline V gives CDR1 MNHEY, CDR2 SMNVEV (reference sequence).

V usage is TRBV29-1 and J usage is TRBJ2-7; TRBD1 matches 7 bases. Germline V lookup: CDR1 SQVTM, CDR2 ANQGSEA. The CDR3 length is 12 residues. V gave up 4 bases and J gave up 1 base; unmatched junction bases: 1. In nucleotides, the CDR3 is TGCAGCGTTGGGGGACAGTCCTACGAGCAGTACTTC. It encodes CSVGGQSYEQYF.

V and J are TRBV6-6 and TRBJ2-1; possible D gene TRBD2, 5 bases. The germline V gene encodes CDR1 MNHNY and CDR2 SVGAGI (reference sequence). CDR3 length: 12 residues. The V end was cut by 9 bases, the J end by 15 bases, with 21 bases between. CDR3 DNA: TGTGCCAGTTTCCATGCGGGTTACAGTTGGTTCTTC. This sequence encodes CASFHAGYSWFF.

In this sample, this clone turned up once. CDR3 DNA sequence: TGTGCCAGCAGTTTCCTTGCAGGGGGTAGCAAGCCCCAGCATTTT. Protein sequence: CASSFLAGGSKPQHF. The chain combines TRBV28 with TRBJ1-5; TRBD1 matches at 7 bases. Germline lookup yields CDR1 MDHEN and CDR2 SYDVKM. The length of the CDR3 is 15 residues. Trimming removed 3 bases from V and 8 bases from J; junction bases left unmatched: 10.

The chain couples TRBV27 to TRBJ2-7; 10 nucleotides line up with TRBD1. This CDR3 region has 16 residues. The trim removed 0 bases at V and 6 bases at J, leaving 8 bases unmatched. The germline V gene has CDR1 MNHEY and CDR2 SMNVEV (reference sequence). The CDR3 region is CASSLSGTGVFGEQYF. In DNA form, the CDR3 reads TGTGCCAGCAGTTTATCTGGGACAGGGGTTTTTGGCGAGCAGTACTTC.

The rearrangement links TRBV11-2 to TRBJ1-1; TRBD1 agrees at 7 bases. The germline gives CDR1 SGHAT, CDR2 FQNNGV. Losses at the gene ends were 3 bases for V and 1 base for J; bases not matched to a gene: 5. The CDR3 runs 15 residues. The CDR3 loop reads CASSLGRTGNTEAFF. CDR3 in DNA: TGTGCCAGCAGCTTGGGACGGACAGGGAACACTGAAGCTTTCTTT.

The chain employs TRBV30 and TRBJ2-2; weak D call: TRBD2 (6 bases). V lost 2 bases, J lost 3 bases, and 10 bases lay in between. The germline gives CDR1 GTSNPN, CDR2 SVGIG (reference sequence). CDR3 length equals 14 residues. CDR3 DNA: TGTGCCTGGAGTATCGAGCGGGACACCGGGGAGCTGTTTTTT. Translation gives CAWSIERDTGELFF.

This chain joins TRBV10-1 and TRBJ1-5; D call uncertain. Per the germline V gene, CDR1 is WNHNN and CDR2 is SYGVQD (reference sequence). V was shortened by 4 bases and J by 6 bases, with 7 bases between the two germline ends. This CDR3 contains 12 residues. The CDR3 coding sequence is TGCGCCAGCAGTGCAAGCGGTCAGCCCCAGCATTTT. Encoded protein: CASSASGQPQHF.

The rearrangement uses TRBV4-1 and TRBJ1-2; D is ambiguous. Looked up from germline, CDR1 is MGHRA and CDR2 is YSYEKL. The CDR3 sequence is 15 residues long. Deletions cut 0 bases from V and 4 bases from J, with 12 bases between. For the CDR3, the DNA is TGCGCCAGCAGCCAAGATGAATACCTGAGCTATGGCTACACCTTC. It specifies CASSQDEYLSYGYTF.

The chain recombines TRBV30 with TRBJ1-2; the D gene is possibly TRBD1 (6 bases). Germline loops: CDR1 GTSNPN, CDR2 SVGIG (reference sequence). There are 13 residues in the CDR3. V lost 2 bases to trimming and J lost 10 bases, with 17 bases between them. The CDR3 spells CAWSLSGGDVYTF. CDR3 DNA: TGTGCCTGGAGTCTAAGCGGGGGCGATGTCTACACCTTC. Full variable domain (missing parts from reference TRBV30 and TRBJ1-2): SQTIHQWPATLVQPVGSPLSLECTVEGTSNPNLYWYRQAAGRGLQLLFYSVGIGQISSEVPQNLSASRPQDRQFILSSKKLLLSDSGFYLCAWSLSGGDVYTFGSGTRLTVV.

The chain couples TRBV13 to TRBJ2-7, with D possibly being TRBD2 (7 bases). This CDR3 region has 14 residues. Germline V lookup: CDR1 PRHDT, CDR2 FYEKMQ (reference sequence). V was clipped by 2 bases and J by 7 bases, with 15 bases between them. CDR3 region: CASSLFGGLEEQYF. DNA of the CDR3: TGTGCCAGCAGCTTATTCGGGGGGCTGGAGGAGCAGTACTTC.

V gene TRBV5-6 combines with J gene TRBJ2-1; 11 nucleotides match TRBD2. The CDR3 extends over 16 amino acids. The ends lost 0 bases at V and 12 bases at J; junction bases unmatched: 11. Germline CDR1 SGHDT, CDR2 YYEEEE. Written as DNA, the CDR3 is TGTGCCAGCAGCTTGGTAGGTAGCGGGAGGGCCAATCGGCAGTTCTTC. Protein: CASSLVGSGRANRQFF.

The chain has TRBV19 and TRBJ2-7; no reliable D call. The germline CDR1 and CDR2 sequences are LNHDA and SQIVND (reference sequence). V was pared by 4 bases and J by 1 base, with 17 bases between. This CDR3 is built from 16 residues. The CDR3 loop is CASSTPLGVASYEQYF. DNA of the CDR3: TGTGCCAGTAGTACACCTCTGGGCGTCGCGTCCTACGAGCAGTACTTC.

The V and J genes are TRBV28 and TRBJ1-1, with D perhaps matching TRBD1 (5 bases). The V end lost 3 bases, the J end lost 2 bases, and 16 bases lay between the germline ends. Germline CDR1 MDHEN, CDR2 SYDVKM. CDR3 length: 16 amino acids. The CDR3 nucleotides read TGTGCCAGCAGTTTGGAAGGGGCCTATATTAACACTGAAGCTTTCTTT. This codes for CASSLEGAYINTEAFF. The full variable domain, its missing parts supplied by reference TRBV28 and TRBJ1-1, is DVKVTQSSRYLVKRTGEKVFLECVQDMDHENMFWYRQDPGLGLRLIYFSYDVKMKEKGDIPEGYSVSREKKERFSLILESASTNQTSMYLCASSLEGAYINTEAFFGQGTRLTVV.

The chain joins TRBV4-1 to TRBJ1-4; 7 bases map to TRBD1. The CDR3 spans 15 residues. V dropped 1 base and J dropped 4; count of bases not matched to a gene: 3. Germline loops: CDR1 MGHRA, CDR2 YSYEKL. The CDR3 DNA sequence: TGCGCCAGCAGCCAAGGGGACAGAGATAATGAAAAACTGTTTTTT. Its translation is CASSQGDRDNEKLFF.

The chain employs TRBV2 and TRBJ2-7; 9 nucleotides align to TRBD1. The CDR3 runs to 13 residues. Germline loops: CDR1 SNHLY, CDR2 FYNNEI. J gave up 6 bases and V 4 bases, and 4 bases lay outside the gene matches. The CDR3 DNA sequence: TGTGCCAGCAGTGGGGACAGGGAAGGCGAGCAGTACTTC. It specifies CASSGDREGEQYF.

The CDR3 region is CASRAPIQGYEKLFF. DNA of the CDR3: TGTGCCAGCAGGGCCCCTATCCAGGGGTATGAAAAACTGTTTTTT. The rearrangement uses TRBV6-1 and TRBJ1-4; the D gene is possibly TRBD1 (6 bases). Trimming took off 6 bases at V and 6 bases at J, with 17 bases between the two ends. The CDR3 runs 15 residues. Germline V gives CDR1 MNHNS, CDR2 SASEGT.